This TCR beta chain was recovered during a study of T cell responses to AZD1222 COVID-19 vaccine (dated by TCRdb to about 2021). In terms of the full investigation: AZD1222 recipients whose second dose came at about 4 weeks and those whose second dose came at about 12 weeks were combined into one group, since spike-specific TCR depth and breadth did not differ between the two schedules. Trial participants were enrolled into age subgroups of 18-55, 56-69 and 70-plus years, which contained about 150, 28 and 57 TCR-sequenced participants, respectively. A total of 233 trial participants underwent TCR sequencing, of whom about 210 received two doses of AZD1222 and 26 received two doses of the MenACWY control vaccine.

The CDR3 regions of human TCRbeta chains were analyzed by immunosequencing. In the original analysis: Repertoire TCRs were matched against a reference library of SARS-CoV-2-specific TCRs generated with the MIRA antigen-specificity platform. Breadth meant the fraction of unique TCRs that were SARS-CoV-2-associated, whereas depth meant the fraction of total T cells that were SARS-CoV-2-associated. Using the MIRA data, each spike-specific TCR was mapped to the spike region that the TCR reacts to and placed in a CD4 or CD8 class. Log10-transformed breadth and depth values were compared by one-way ANOVA with Sidak's multiple comparisons tests. Imported from immuneACCESS, the table was reduced by TCRdb to in-frame sequences with V and J called. These copies leave out some clones; in studies compared against another copy, an unresolved V gene accounts for under half, and the cause of the remainder is not known. Clone size and the V and J calls come from that table; the DNA yielded D and trimming. The sample has over 150,000 clones on record, about 86% of them singletons. In total, the top ten clones hold 0.49% of the sample.

What the research found in general, with its limitations: In the small 56-69-year group, the increase in depth fell short of significance, most likely because of low power. No day 14 peak-response samples were available, so repertoires were characterized only after the peak T cell response. Conclusions about previously exposed vaccinees were limited because only six AZD1222 recipients were SARS-CoV-2 seropositive at baseline. Most participants were white British and females outnumbered males, and the authors suggested that clonal diversity may have been underestimated. After two AZD1222 doses, both the breadth and the depth of spike-specific TCRs were significantly higher than at day 0 and than in MenACWY recipients. Nearly half of unique spike-specific TCRs reportedly recognized epitopes outside regions mutated in the B.1.351 and B.1.1.7 variants. The vaccine-associated CD4 TCRs covered the entire spike protein, and the dominant responses fell in regions 160-218 and 743-854.

Taken from the germline V gene, the CDR1 and CDR2 loops are LGHNA and YNFKEQ. From the cysteine through the phenylalanine, the CDR3 covers 15 amino acids. Only the CDR3 region is kept as DNA, spanning 45 bases read in frame from base 1. V lost 4 bases and J lost 1 base, and the count of bases not matched to a germline gene is 3. In light of the paper, this sample's time point label describes: baseline before first vaccination. Samples from vaccinated people were obtained from the UK trials COV001 and COV002, which included a single-blind randomized controlled phase 2/3 trial of AZD1222 (ChAdOx1 nCoV-19) in healthy adults. Trial participant PBMC samples were collected at day 0 and day 28 after the second dose for TCRbeta chain sequencing. A remark on this clone: Its recognized antigen is unknown. Per-base qualities were not stored, and no clone one base away is much larger.

Sequencing was performed on peripheral blood, taken on day 0 of AZD1222 vaccination. The rearranged segments are TRBV4-2 and TRBJ2-3, and 9 junction bases match TRBD2. This receptor was obtained from an adult in good health. CDR3 sequence: CASSPRLAGTDTQYF. The DNA sequence is given as TGTGCCAGCAGCCCGAGACTAGCGGGCACAGATACGCAGTATTTT.